This T cell receptor (beta chain) is drawn from a study of identical twins. The study's findings and limits: Modeled out-of-frame TCR alpha sharing in monozygotic twins fell below observed levels. Sequences that were out-of-frame, alpha and twin-shared displayed an excess of low generation probability. Beta out-of-frame sequences displayed a weaker excess of sharing between twins.

Template switching (which added a universal primer site) was used, and cDNA carried unique molecular identifiers. TCRdb processed the 5' RACE reads anew with MiXCR; each CDR3 protein has one entry. The sample has approximately 530,000 distinct CDR3 sequences; under 25% are singletons. In regard to this clonotype: Its cognate antigen is unknown.

These same records also appear under a second study, on yellow fever vaccine responses in identical twins.

The source material was CD4+ T cells sorted from blood. This sequence was found in a woman between 18 and 29 years old in good health.

CDR3 in DNA: TGTGCCACCAGCAGAGATGGGCAGGGTAGGACCGGGGAGCTGTTTTTT. Translated, it gives CATSRDGQGRTGELFF. The V call is TRBV15, the J call TRBJ2-2; D perhaps matches TRBD1 (5 bases). CDR1 and CDR2 from the germline V gene are LNHNV and YYDKDF (reference sequence). The V end lost 0 bases, the J end lost 5 bases, and 13 bases lay between the germline ends. CDR3 size: 16 residues.